These 27 T cell receptor beta chains share one sample of origin, sequenced in a study of T cell responses to AZD1222 COVID-19 vaccine. Sequencing was performed with immunoSEQ multiplex PCR; in TCRdb, only in-frame clones are kept and a portion is missing. The sample shows approximately 83,000 clones, around nine tenths of them seen only once. The material was peripheral blood, obtained on day 0 of MenACWY control vaccination. These receptors all come from an adult in good health.

V and J are TRBV19 and TRBJ2-7; D is possibly TRBD1 (6 bases). CDR1 and CDR2 (germline): LNHDA, SQIVND (reference sequence). Trimming cost V 10 bases and J 2 bases, with 12 bases left between them. The CDR3 is made up of 12 amino acids. The CDR3 is CATKDSPYEQYF. CDR3 DNA sequence: TGTGCCACAAAGGACAGCCCCTACGAGCAGTACTTC. Full variable domain (outside the CDR3, taken from reference TRBV19 and TRBJ2-7): DGGITQSPKYLFRKEGQNVTLSCEQNLNHDAMYWYRQDPGQGLRLIYYSQIVNDFQKGDIAEGYSVSREKKESFPLTVTSAQKNPTAFYLCATKDSPYEQYFGPGTRLTVT.

This chain links TRBV6-2 or TRBV6-3 with TRBJ2-1; D is perhaps TRBD2 (6 bases). This CDR3 has 14 residues. The germline gives CDR1 MNHEY, CDR2 SVGEGT. V lost 2 bases to trimming and J lost 5 bases, with 10 bases between them. Here the CDR3 reads CASSYRLENNEQFF. CDR3 nucleotides: TGTGCCAGCAGTTACAGACTAGAGAACAATGAGCAGTTCTTC.

The chain is built from TRBV5-1 and TRBJ2-5, with a weak D call TRBD1 (5 bases). CDR1 and CDR2 (germline): SGHRS, YFSETQ. The CDR3 spans 14 residues. The V and J ends lost 4 bases and 4 bases respectively, with 14 bases between them. Written as DNA, the CDR3 is TGCGCCAGCAGCCCTACCTCTAGGGGAGAGACCCAGTACTTC. Protein: CASSPTSRGETQYF.

The chain employs TRBV14 and TRBJ2-3; 8 bases are a match to TRBD2. After removal of 0 bases from V and 5 bases from J, the junction contained 7 bases not matched to a gene. The CDR3 sequence is 16 residues long. Germline loops: CDR1 SGHDN, CDR2 FVKESK. The CDR3 loop reads CASSQDVGLGQDTQYF. The CDR3 DNA reads as TGTGCCAGCAGCCAAGATGTGGGACTAGGTCAAGATACGCAGTATTTT.

The chain combines TRBV6-5 with TRBJ2-7, with D perhaps TRBD1 or TRBD2 (5 bases each). Germline CDR1 and CDR2: MNHEY and SVGAGI. CDR3 size: 15 residues. Trimming took 0 bases from V and 0 from J, leaving 9 bases between them. The CDR3 sequence: CASSYSGDGSYEQYF. In DNA form, the CDR3 reads TGTGCCAGCAGTTACTCCGGGGACGGCTCCTACGAGCAGTACTTC.

The rearrangement links TRBV27 to TRBJ2-7, with D possibly matching TRBD2 (6 bases). The germline CDR1 and CDR2 sequences are MNHEY and SMNVEV (reference sequence). This CDR3 spans 14 amino acids. V gave up 5 bases and J gave up 0 bases, with 11 bases separating them. The CDR3 here is CASSPVGSSYEQYF. In nucleotides, the CDR3 is TGTGCCAGCAGTCCCGTCGGGAGCTCCTACGAGCAGTACTTC.

The chain recombines TRBV5-1 with TRBJ2-4, with 7 bases aligning to TRBD1. The germline V gene has CDR1 SGHRS and CDR2 YFSETQ. This CDR3 is built from 14 residues. Trimming removed 3 bases from V and 3 bases from J; junction bases left unmatched: 3. The CDR3, as DNA: TGCGCCAGCAGCTCGCGGACAGGCAAAAACATTCAGTACTTC. This codes for CASSSRTGKNIQYF.

V gene TRBV24-1 combines with J gene TRBJ2-1; the D is unclear. The CDR3 extends over 14 amino acids. Trimming cost V 6 bases and J 7 bases, with 15 bases left between them. CDR1 is KGHDR and CDR2 is SFDVKD in the germline V gene. For the CDR3, the DNA is TGTGCCACCAGTCTCGGTGGGCAGGTGAATGAGCAGTTCTTC. Its protein product is CATSLGGQVNEQFF.

The rearrangement uses TRBV7-8 and TRBJ1-3; D uncertain. The ends were cut back, 5 bases at V and 0 bases at J, with 14 bases in the middle. The CDR3 consists of 16 residues. Per germline, CDR1 SGHVS and CDR2 FQNEAQ. DNA of the CDR3: TGTGCCAGCAGCCCTCCCGCCCGGTACTCTGGAAACACCATATATTTT. Protein sequence: CASSPPARYSGNTIYF.

The gene calls are TRBV2 and TRBJ2-3; D unresolved. V was clipped by 7 bases and J by 2 bases, with 4 bases between them. Germline CDR1 is SNHLY and CDR2 is FYNNEI. The CDR3 totals 11 residues. The CDR3 spells CASKYTDTQYF. The CDR3 DNA is TGTGCCAGCAAGTACACAGATACGCAGTATTTT.

The CDR3 spells CASSLRGGNTNEQFF. The CDR3 DNA reads TGCGCCAGCAGCCTCCGGGGCGGGAATACGAATGAGCAGTTCTTC. V gene TRBV5-1 combines with J gene TRBJ2-1, with a tentative D call TRBD2 (6 bases). This CDR3 has 15 residues. Deletions cut 4 bases from V and 7 bases from J, with 18 bases between. Germline V lookup: CDR1 SGHRS, CDR2 YFSETQ.

J is TRBJ1-4 and V is TRBV2; D may be TRBD1 (6 bases). The CDR3 loop spans 16 amino acids. CDR1 and CDR2 from the germline V gene are SNHLY and FYNNEI. The germline V and J ends were trimmed by 4 bases and 2 bases, with 14 bases remaining between them. The CDR3: CASSGGGLGTNEKLFF. In nucleotides, the CDR3 is TGTGCCAGCAGTGGAGGGGGTCTTGGCACTAATGAAAAACTGTTTTTT.

This sequence joins TRBV28 and TRBJ2-1; tentatively, D is TRBD1 or TRBD2 (6 bases each). The germline CDR1 and CDR2 sequences are MDHEN and SYDVKM. This CDR3 is 17 amino acids long. Trimming removed 7 bases from V and 3 bases from J, with 22 bases in between. The CDR3 loop reads CASTSGGGGLSYNEQFF. CDR3 nucleotide sequence: TGTGCCAGCACTTCCGGAGGGGGAGGACTAAGCTACAATGAGCAGTTCTTC.

This chain links TRBV14 with TRBJ2-3; D is uncertain. CDR3 length: 14 amino acids. Germline lookup yields CDR1 SGHDN and CDR2 FVKESK. The V and J ends lost 2 bases and 2 bases respectively, with 8 bases between them. In nucleotides, the CDR3 is TGTGCCAGCAGCCAAAACGTCCTCACAGATACGCAGTATTTT. Its protein is CASSQNVLTDTQYF.

The chain uses TRBV30 and TRBJ2-7, with 7 bases fitting TRBD1. This CDR3 is 15 amino acids long. The V gene end was trimmed by 1 base and the J gene end by 2 bases; junction bases not matched to a gene: 8. Germline-derived CDR1 and CDR2 are GTSNPN and SVGIG (reference sequence). The CDR3 sequence is CAWSGQGLGTYEQYF. The CDR3 DNA reads TGTGCCTGGAGTGGACAGGGTTTGGGAACCTACGAGCAGTACTTC.

This clone was detected once. V usage is TRBV28 and J usage is TRBJ1-6; no firm D call. The germline gives CDR1 MDHEN, CDR2 SYDVKM. The CDR3 loop spans 13 amino acids. The ends were cut back, 2 bases at V and 9 bases at J, with 8 bases in the middle. Here the CDR3 reads CASSLPSSSPLHF. The CDR3 region has the DNA TGTGCCAGCAGTTTACCCAGCAGTTCACCCCTCCACTTT. Based on the CDR3 plus reference TRBV28 and TRBJ1-6, the full variable domain is DVKVTQSSRYLVKRTGEKVFLECVQDMDHENMFWYRQDPGLGLRLIYFSYDVKMKEKGDIPEGYSVSREKKERFSLILESASTNQTSMYLCASSLPSSSPLHFGNGTRLTVT.

The chain uses TRBV28 and TRBJ1-6, with 7 bases that match TRBD1. This CDR3 is built from 13 residues. The V gene end was trimmed by 6 bases and the J gene end by 8 bases; junction bases not matched to a gene: 4. Germline V gene lookup returns CDR1 MDHEN and CDR2 SYDVKM. This chain's CDR3 is CASRPGGYSPLHF. The CDR3 bases are TGTGCCAGCAGGCCAGGGGGTTATTCACCCCTCCACTTT.

This chain uses TRBV10-3 with TRBJ1-1; 7 bases are shared with TRBD1. The length of the CDR3 is 14 residues. CDR1 ENHRY and CDR2 SYGVKD come from the germline V gene. The V and J ends lost 8 bases and 0 bases, in that order; junction bases with no gene match: 6. Here the CDR3 DNA reads TGTGCCATCTGGCAGGGGGGGATGAACACTGAAGCTTTCTTT. Encoded protein: CAIWQGGMNTEAFF.

The rearrangement uses TRBV3-1 (or the pseudogene TRBV3-2) and TRBJ1-1; no clear D. The V gene's germline CDR1 is LGHDT and CDR2 YNNKEL (reference sequence). The CDR3 contains 13 residues. Trimming took 0 bases from V and 7 from J, leaving 9 bases between them. The CDR3 reads CASSQDWASEAFF. The CDR3 nucleotides are TGTGCCAGCAGCCAAGATTGGGCGAGTGAAGCTTTCTTT.

This chain connects TRBV5-1 to TRBJ1-2; D gene uncertain. The CDR3 length is 17 residues. Trimming took 0 bases from V and 2 from J, leaving 17 bases between them. CDR1 is SGHRS and CDR2 is YFSETQ in the germline V gene. The CDR3 DNA reads TGCGCCAGCAGCTTGGCCCAGACCCGTAGTGCCAACTATGGCTACACCTTC. Encoded protein: CASSLAQTRSANYGYTF.

V gene TRBV10-2 combines with J gene TRBJ1-2; D may be TRBD1 (5 bases). The CDR3 is made up of 12 amino acids. Trimming took off 2 bases at V and 7 bases at J, with 8 bases between the two ends. Germline V gene data show CDR1 as WSHSY and CDR2 as SAAADI. CDR3: CASSEGAGGYTF. In DNA form, the CDR3 reads TGCGCCAGCAGTGAGGGGGCTGGTGGCTACACCTTC.

The CDR3 sequence: CASRANMNTEAFF. The DNA for the CDR3 is TGTGCCAGCAGGGCTAACATGAACACTGAAGCTTTCTTT. This chain uses TRBV7-3 with TRBJ1-1, with D unclear. Trimming stripped 6 bases from V and 0 bases from J, with 8 bases between. CDR1 SGHTA and CDR2 FQGTGA come from the germline V gene. The CDR3 has 13 residues.

This chain links TRBV6-4 with TRBJ1-1, with no clear D. This CDR3 is 14 amino acids long. Germline V gene sequence: CDR1 MRHNA, CDR2 SNTAGT. Trimming took 0 bases from V and 0 from J, leaving 5 bases between them. The DNA of the CDR3 is TGTGCCAGCAGTGACTCGAGTTTGAACACTGAAGCTTTCTTT. It encodes CASSDSSLNTEAFF.

The V call is TRBV4-3, the J call TRBJ1-4, with 8 bases that match TRBD1. CDR1 is LGHNA, CDR2 YSLEER, per germline. Trimming took 2 bases from V and 10 from J; bases not matched to a gene: 30. The CDR3 sequence is 22 residues long. CDR3 nucleotide sequence: TGCGCCAGCAGCCAAAACCCCCGCCTACTTCCGGGACAGGCCCAAAGGGGGGGAAAACTGTTTTTT. Translated, it gives CASSQNPRLLPGQAQRGGKLFF.

The chain combines TRBV18 with TRBJ2-3, with D tentatively TRBD1 or TRBD2 (6 bases each). CDR1 and CDR2 (germline): KGHSH, LQKENI. The germline V and J ends were trimmed by 4 bases and 4 bases, with 18 bases remaining between them. The CDR3 is 16 amino acids. The CDR3 coding sequence is TGTGCCAGCTCACAAACCCCCGGGGGCTTCTCAGATACGCAGTATTTT. Translation: CASSQTPGGFSDTQYF.

CDR3 in DNA: TGTGCCAGCAGCCCCTCAGGGATGGGGCAGAGGGGAGAGACCCAGTACTTC. It is translated as CASSPSGMGQRGETQYF. The V gene is TRBV9, the J gene TRBJ2-5; either TRBD1 or TRBD2 may supply D (5 bases each). This CDR3 is 17 amino acids long. Trimming shortened V by 4 bases and J by 4 bases, and 23 bases separated the two germline ends. Per the germline V gene, CDR1 is SGDLS and CDR2 is YYNGEE.

The J gene is TRBJ2-1, the V gene TRBV7-9, with no clear D. Germline V gene lookup returns CDR1 SEHNR and CDR2 FQNEAQ (reference sequence). Trimming removed 2 bases at V and 7 bases at J, with 9 bases between. The CDR3 length is 13 residues. The CDR3 reads CASSLRLANEQFF. CDR3 DNA sequence: TGTGCCAGCAGCTTAAGACTCGCAAATGAGCAGTTCTTC.